Each of the 4 T cell receptor beta chains below was sequenced from the same sample in a study of blood T cells in healthy people across ages. The second PCR ran roughly 7 to 11 cycles with a sample-barcoded 5' primer and J-beta primers. TCRdb redid the calling of the 5' RACE reads with MiXCR, one entry per CDR3 protein. This table holds some 1,800,000 distinct CDR3 sequences, about 39% found once. Material: blood. All receptors derive from a human donor in good health.

The rearrangement joins TRBV9 to TRBJ1-2; perhaps TRBD1 as D (5 bases). CDR1 and CDR2 from the germline V gene are SGDLS and YYNGEE. The CDR3 extends over 13 amino acids. Trimming removed 5 bases from V and 5 bases from J, with 13 bases in between. The chain's CDR3 is CASSAGTSYGYTF. As DNA, the CDR3 is TGTGCCAGCAGTGCAGGGACCTCTTATGGCTACACCTTC.

The chain employs TRBV6-2 or TRBV6-3 and TRBJ2-1, with unresolved D. Trimming took off 2 bases at V and 5 bases at J, with 10 bases between the two ends. Germline values: CDR1 MNHEY, CDR2 SVGEGT. CDR3 length: 14 residues. The CDR3 protein is CASSYRMRDNEQFF. The CDR3 DNA is TGTGCCAGCAGTTACAGGATGAGAGACAATGAGCAGTTCTTC.

This clonotype was counted between two and nine times. The chain employs TRBV10-3 and TRBJ1-1; tentatively, D is TRBD1 (5 bases). Trimming pared 3 bases from V and 1 base from J, leaving 12 bases between. The CDR3 is made up of 15 amino acids. Germline V gives CDR1 ENHRY, CDR2 SYGVKD. As DNA, the CDR3 is TGTGCCATCAGTGAACGTGGGAGGGGGAACACTGAAGCTTTCTTT. It translates to CAISERGRGNTEAFF.

This clonotype was detected a few times. The V and J genes are TRBV28 and TRBJ1-1; D remains ambiguous. The CDR3 runs 15 residues. From germline, CDR1 is MDHEN and CDR2 SYDVKM. V lost 3 bases, J lost 3 bases, and 14 bases lay in between. The CDR3 DNA reads TGTGCCAGCAGTTTCGGTACAAGACACGACACTGAAGCTTTCTTT. Its translation is CASSFGTRHDTEAFF. The entire variable domain, with the rest obtained from reference TRBV28 and TRBJ1-1, is as follows: DVKVTQSSRYLVKRTGEKVFLECVQDMDHENMFWYRQDPGLGLRLIYFSYDVKMKEKGDIPEGYSVSREKKERFSLILESASTNQTSMYLCASSFGTRHDTEAFFGQGTRLTVV.